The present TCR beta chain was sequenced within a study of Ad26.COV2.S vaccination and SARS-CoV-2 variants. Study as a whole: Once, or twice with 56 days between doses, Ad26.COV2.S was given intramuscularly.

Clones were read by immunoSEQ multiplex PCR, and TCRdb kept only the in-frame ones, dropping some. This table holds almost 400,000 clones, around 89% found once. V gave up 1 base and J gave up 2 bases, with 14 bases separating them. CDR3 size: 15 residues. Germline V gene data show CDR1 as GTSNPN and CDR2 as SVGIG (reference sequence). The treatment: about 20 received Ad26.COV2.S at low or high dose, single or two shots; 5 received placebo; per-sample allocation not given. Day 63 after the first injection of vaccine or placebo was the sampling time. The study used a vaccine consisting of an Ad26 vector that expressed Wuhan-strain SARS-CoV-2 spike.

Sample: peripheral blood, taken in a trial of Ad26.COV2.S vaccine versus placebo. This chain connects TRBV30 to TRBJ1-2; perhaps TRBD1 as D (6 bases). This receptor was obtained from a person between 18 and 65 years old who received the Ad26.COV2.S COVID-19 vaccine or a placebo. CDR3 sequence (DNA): TGTGCCTGGAGTGGCAGGGGAATCGGCAACTATGGCTACACCTTC. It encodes CAWSGRGIGNYGYTF.